This T cell receptor beta chain was profiled in a study of beta chain features in type 1 diabetes. Study summary: Patients and healthy donors were similar in age, gender and cell yields. Cells sorted and examined across all samples totaled 85 million to 130 million. Study outcomes and limitations: Shortening of TCRB CDR3s, moderate but significant, appeared in all four CD4+ subsets of Type 1 diabetes patients.

A heparinised blood draw that averaged roughly 110 mL was obtained once from each donor. CD4+ naive, central memory, regulatory and stem cell-like memory cells were sorted via CD45RO/CCR7/CD25/CD127/CD95/CD27. Since all of the isolated RNA was reverse transcribed, expressed TCRB transcripts were what got sequenced. Profiling relied on immunoSEQ multiplex PCR, and the TCRdb table lists in-frame clones only, not all of them. The table has more than 300,000 clones, 10% to 15% seen once. With regard to this clone: Its antigen is unknown.

Germline lookup yields CDR1 LGHNA and CDR2 YSLEER. The V end lost 1 base, the J end lost 0 bases, and 10 bases lay between the germline ends. This CDR3 region has 15 residues. The chain is built from TRBV4-3 and TRBJ2-7; TRBD2 is a possible D gene (6 bases). The clonotype was recovered from a woman aged 18 to 35 with type 1 diabetes. The sequenced sample was naive CD4+ T cells from blood. CDR3 sequence (DNA): TGCGCCAGCAGCCAAGTGGGGGGAGGCTCCTACGAGCAGTACTTC. Translating gives CASSQVGGGSYEQYF.